The source of this TCR beta chain is a study of sequential checkpoint blockade in melanoma. As for the study in general: Arm A got nivolumab then ipilimumab; arm B the reverse, 1:1. Both treatment sequences were followed by maintenance nivolumab.

Only in-frame clones appear in the TCRdb table, and some are missing; sequencing was by immunoSEQ multiplex PCR. In the table there are fewer than 50,000 clones, approximately 91% of which are singletons. This sample's treatment: randomized to nivolumab then ipilimumab (arm A) or the reverse (arm B). DNA-damaging chemotherapy had not been given to any patient beforehand. PBMC sorting kept live CD3+CD8+ cells without CD19 or CD56. The source was CD8+ T cells sorted from blood (inferred from file names), collected from a patient given nivolumab and ipilimumab in sequence. This receptor was taken from a human donor with melanoma.

In nucleotides, the CDR3 is TGTGCCAGACGGACAGGGATCGGCTACACCTTC. It yields the protein CARRTGIGYTF. V and J are TRBV2 and TRBJ1-2; 8 bases fit TRBD1. The CDR3 contains 11 residues. After removal of 9 bases from V and 8 bases from J, the junction contained 5 bases not matched to a gene. The germline CDR1 and CDR2 sequences are SNHLY and FYNNEI.